Reported below is one T cell receptor (beta chain). What it binds is not known. Clones were read by immunoSEQ multiplex PCR, and TCRdb kept only the in-frame ones, dropping some. In the table there are about 180,000 clones, around 94% of which are singletons. The sample belongs to a study of T cell responses to AZD1222 COVID-19 vaccine. Study observations and caveats: Samples come after the peak T cell response, not at day 14. Two AZD1222 administrations were followed by greater Spike-specific TCR breadth and depth. Just a handful of people given AZD1222 tested seropositive at baseline.

V lost 4 bases to trimming and J lost 1 base, with 8 bases between them. Germline V gives CDR1 MNHNY, CDR2 SVGAGI (reference sequence). The CDR3 sequence is 13 residues long. The clonotype comes from an adult who received the AZD1222 COVID-19 vaccine. The chain is built from TRBV6-6 and TRBJ2-7; D unclear. The source material was peripheral blood, sampled 28 days after the second AZD1222 dose. The CDR3 DNA reads TGTGCCAGCAGTTTTCTGGCGTCCTACGAGCAGTACTTC. Its translation is CASSFLASYEQYF.